The rows below give T cell receptor beta chains drawn from one sample of a study of CD8 T cells in Susac syndrome. MiXCR was run by TCRdb on the immunoSEQ multiplex PCR reads, yielding one entry per CDR3 protein. The repertoire consists of 100,000 to 150,000 distinct CDR3 sequences, with 80% to 95% occurring once and the leading ten covering roughly 0.3%. The specimen sequenced was CD8+ T cells from PBMCs. All receptors derive from a human donor with multiple sclerosis. Each CDR3 is given with its conserved first and last residue. Each record gives: V gene, clone size, D gene, J gene, CDR3 DNA, CDR3 protein. The D gene is left open where the match is weak. Some rows mark clone size as missing; the rest say once, few, many or name a class of expanded clone.

>TRBV7-9|NA|NA|TRBJ2-5
TGTGCCAGCAGCCGTACTGGGACAAGGGAGACCCAGTACTTC
CASSRTGTRETQYF
>TRBV11-2|NA|TRBD1|TRBJ1-1
TGTGCCAGCAGCCTAAGCCAAGGGGGCTCGACTGAAGCTTTCTTT
CASSLSQGGSTEAFF
>TRBV7-8|NA|NA|TRBJ1-3
TGTGCCAGCAGCGAAGGGACGGCCGGAAACACCATATATTTT
CASSEGTAGNTIYF
>TRBV24-1|NA|TRBD1|TRBJ2-2
TGTGCCACCAGTGGAGGACAGGGTGTCGCCGGGGAGCTGTTTTTT
CATSGGQGVAGELFF
>TRBV12-3/TRBV12-4|once|TRBD2|TRBJ2-1
TGTGCCAGCAATGTGGTAGCGGGAGGGCCCCATGAGCAGTTCTTC
CASNVVAGGPHEQFF
>TRBV19|NA|TRBD2|TRBJ2-3
TGTGCCAGTAGTATAGGAGACGGGGGGGACACAGATACGCAGTATTTT
CASSIGDGGDTDTQYF
>TRBV29-1|NA|NA|TRBJ1-1
TGCAGCGTAGGATGGTCAAGCCCAACCACTGAAGCTTTCTTT
CSVGWSSPTTEAFF
>TRBV18|NA|NA|TRBJ2-3
TGTGCCAGCTCACCGGGAGACAGTGCAGATACGCAGTATTTT
CASSPGDSADTQYF
>TRBV12-3/TRBV12-4|NA|TRBD2|TRBJ2-1
TGTGCCAGCCAACTAGCGGGGGGGTACAATGAGCAGTTCTTC
CASQLAGGYNEQFF
>TRBV5-1|NA|NA|TRBJ2-3
TGCGCCAGCAGACCAGGGGGGGGCACAGATACGCAGTATTTT
CASRPGGGTDTQYF
>TRBV27|NA|NA|TRBJ1-5
TGTGCCAACAGTTTATATCTCCAGGGCGGCCAGCCCCAGCATTTT
CANSLYLQGGQPQHF
>TRBV5-6|NA|NA|TRBJ2-1
TGTGCCAGCAGCTTGGGTAGCGTGACGGCAAATGAGCAGTTCTTC
CASSLGSVTANEQFF
>TRBV28|NA|TRBD2|TRBJ2-5
TGTGCCAGCAGACCGCCGGGACTAGCAGAGACCCAGTACTTC
CASRPPGLAETQYF
>TRBV9|NA|NA|TRBJ2-1
TGTGCCAGCAGCGTAGAAGGCGTCAGCTCCTACAATGAGCAGTTCTTC
CASSVEGVSSYNEQFF
>TRBV5-4|NA|NA|TRBJ2-2
TGTGCCAGCAGCTTGGCGGATCCCCGCACCGGGGAGCTGTTTTTT
CASSLADPRTGELFF
>TRBV27|NA|NA|TRBJ2-3
TGTGCCAGCAGTTTTGGCCCTCCAGATACGCAGTATTTT
CASSFGPPDTQYF
>TRBV20-1|NA|NA|TRBJ1-5
TGCAGTGCTAGAGAAGGTTCGGCAGGGGACTATAATCAGCCCCAGCATTTT
CSAREGSAGDYNQPQHF
>TRBV14|NA|NA|TRBJ2-5
TGTGCCAGCAGCCAAGAATGGGGCTTCCAAGAGACCCAGTACTTC
CASSQEWGFQETQYF
>TRBV6-6|NA|NA|TRBJ2-5
TGTGCCAGCACCGGGGGACTCCGGGAGACCCAGTACTTC
CASTGGLRETQYF
>TRBV7-3|NA|NA|TRBJ1-5
TGTGCCAGCAGCTTAAACCCGGGTTGGCCCCAGCATTTT
CASSLNPGWPQHF
>TRBV10-2|NA|NA|TRBJ2-1
TGCGCCAGCAGGTGGGCCGGGGAGCAGTTCTTC
CASRWAGEQFF
>TRBV6-2/TRBV6-3|NA|NA|TRBJ2-3
TGTGCCAGCAGTTACCCGAGGACTAGCACAGATACGCAGTATTTT
CASSYPRTSTDTQYF
>TRBV29-1|NA|NA|TRBJ2-3
TGCAGCGTTGCTGATATGGCGGGGAGCACAGATACGCAGTATTTT
CSVADMAGSTDTQYF
>TRBV24-1|NA|NA|TRBJ1-1
TGTGCCACCAGTGATTACAAGAACACTGAAGCTTTCTTT
CATSDYKNTEAFF
>TRBV7-3|few|NA|TRBJ2-1
TGTGCCAGCAGCCCCCAAGGGAATGAGCAGTTCTTC
CASSPQGNEQFF
>TRBV4-1|NA|TRBD1|TRBJ2-5
TGCGCCAGCAGCCAAGGAGCCGAGACAGGGAACGGCGTGACCCAGTACTTC
CASSQGAETGNGVTQYF